Listed below are T cell receptor beta chains from one sample, sequenced in a study of blood T cell repertoires in COVID-19. Method: immunoSEQ multiplex PCR; TCRdb's copy keeps in-frame clones and lacks some. The data show some 270,000 clones, with 70% to 90% seen just once and about 11% held by the top ten. The sequencing sample was made of peripheral blood. The receptors here all came from a woman in her 70s with acute or convalescent COVID-19. The CDR3 runs from the conserved cysteine through the conserved F or W. The D gene is left open where the match is weak. Some rows mark clone size as missing; the rest say once, few, many or name a class of expanded clone.

TRBJ1-5	14	.	.	TRBV10-2	CASSEKAGYQPQHF	TGCGCCAGCAGTGAGAAGGCAGGTTATCAGCCCCAGCATTTT
TRBJ2-7	15	TRBD1	.	TRBV14	CASSQGQGRSYEQYF	TGTGCCAGCAGCCAAGGACAGGGGAGATCCTACGAGCAGTACTTC
TRBJ2-1	11	.	.	TRBV5-6	CASSFSSEQFF	TGTGCCAGCAGCTTTAGTAGCGAGCAGTTCTTC
TRBJ1-5	11	.	.	TRBV2	CASSVGGIPHF	TGTGCCAGCAGTGTCGGGGGAATCCCGCATTTT
TRBJ2-7	15	TRBD2	.	TRBV7-9	CASSLGTSGPYEQYF	TGTGCCAGCAGCTTGGGGACTAGCGGCCCCTACGAGCAGTACTTC
TRBJ2-2	14	.	.	TRBV2	CASSEGLRTGELFF	TGTGCCAGCAGTGAGGGACTCCGCACCGGGGAGCTGTTTTTT
TRBJ2-1	12	.	.	TRBV18	CASSPRENEQFF	TGTGCCAGCTCACCGAGGGAGAATGAGCAGTTCTTC
TRBJ2-2	15	TRBD1	few	TRBV3-1/TRBV3-2	CASSPSGQGARELFF	TGTGCCAGCAGCCCCTCCGGACAGGGGGCCCGGGAGCTGTTTTTT
TRBJ2-1	16	TRBD2	.	TRBV18	CASSPQRGGSGNEQFF	TGTGCCAGCTCACCGCAGCGGGGGGGCTCGGGGAATGAGCAGTTCTTC
TRBJ2-7	16	TRBD2	.	TRBV2	CASSERSSSGPYEQYF	TGTGCCAGCAGTGAGAGGTCGTCTAGCGGTCCCTACGAGCAGTACTTC
TRBJ2-5	14	.	.	TRBV25-1	CASSAQGLRETQYF	TGTGCCAGCAGTGCCCAGGGGCTTCGAGAGACCCAGTACTTC
TRBJ1-2	13	.	.	TRBV11-2	CASSPGLNYGYTF	TGTGCCAGCAGCCCCGGTCTTAACTATGGCTACACCTTC
TRBJ2-1	13	.	.	TRBV2	CASQDQQVDEQFF	TGTGCCAGCCAGGACCAACAGGTGGATGAGCAGTTCTTC
TRBJ1-2	13	TRBD1	.	TRBV6-5	CASVGTGNYGYTF	TGTGCCAGCGTCGGGACAGGGAACTATGGCTACACCTTC
TRBJ1-1	18	.	.	TRBV5-4	CASSLWGVWAPGNTEAFF	TGTGCCAGCAGCTTGTGGGGGGTTTGGGCCCCGGGGAACACTGAAGCTTTCTTT
TRBJ1-1	13	.	.	TRBV12-3/TRBV12-4	CASSRGEGTEAFF	TGTGCCAGCAGCCGAGGGGAGGGCACTGAAGCTTTCTTT
TRBJ2-1	14	TRBD1	.	TRBV18	CASSPGQPLNEQFF	TGTGCCAGCTCACCGGGACAGCCCCTCAATGAGCAGTTCTTC
TRBJ1-3	14	.	.	TRBV7-8	CASSLGQLGNTIYF	TGTGCCAGCAGCCTCGGACAGCTGGGAAACACCATATATTTT
TRBJ1-6	15	TRBD1	.	TRBV30	CAWSALQGERSPLHF	TGTGCCTGGAGTGCGCTACAGGGGGAGAGATCACCCCTCCACTTT
TRBJ1-5	17	TRBD1	.	TRBV6-1	CASSDGRGQGAYQPQHF	TGTGCCAGCAGTGATGGGAGGGGACAGGGGGCATATCAGCCCCAGCATTTT
TRBJ1-2	15	.	.	TRBV7-9	CASSLQGIANYGYTF	TGTGCCAGCAGCTTACAGGGGATCGCTAACTATGGCTACACCTTC
TRBJ2-7	15	TRBD2	.	TRBV6-1	CASSEGWRGGTEQYF	TGTGCCAGCAGTGAAGGATGGCGGGGGGGCACCGAGCAGTACTTC
TRBJ2-7	15	TRBD1	.	TRBV13	CASRETGAGSYEQYF	TGTGCCAGCAGAGAGACAGGGGCCGGGTCCTACGAGCAGTACTTC
TRBJ2-5	15	TRBD2	.	TRBV5-4	CASSLEAGRVETQYF	TGTGCCAGCAGCTTGGAGGCGGGGAGGGTCGAGACCCAGTACTTC
TRBJ2-5	15	.	.	TRBV6-5	CASSYNGQVQETQYF	TGTGCCAGCAGTTACAATGGGCAGGTGCAAGAGACCCAGTACTTC
TRBJ2-3	15	TRBD2	.	TRBV18	CASSPVASGGDTQYF	TGTGCCAGCTCACCAGTAGCGAGCGGGGGTGATACGCAGTATTTT
TRBJ1-1	14	.	.	TRBV11-2	CASSLAGGATEAFF	TGTGCCAGCAGCTTAGCGGGGGGAGCCACTGAAGCTTTCTTT
TRBJ1-2	12	.	.	TRBV10-1	CASGDSPYGYTF	TGCGCCAGCGGAGACAGTCCCTATGGCTACACCTTC
TRBJ1-1	12	.	.	TRBV5-6	CASSRGTPQAFF	TGTGCCAGCAGCAGAGGGACACCTCAAGCTTTCTTT
TRBJ1-1	14	TRBD1	.	TRBV6-1	CASSERGLNTEAFF	TGTGCCAGCAGTGAAAGGGGGCTCAACACTGAAGCTTTCTTT
TRBJ1-5	15	.	.	TRBV6-5	CASSLNREKNQPQHF	TGTGCCAGCAGTCTAAACAGGGAAAAGAATCAGCCCCAGCATTTT
TRBJ2-2	14	.	.	TRBV24-1	CATSDTGYGGELFF	TGTGCCACCAGTGACACAGGGTACGGCGGGGAGCTGTTTTTT
TRBJ1-1	14	TRBD1	.	TRBV19	CASKSTGTSTEAFF	TGTGCCAGTAAATCGACAGGGACAAGCACTGAAGCTTTCTTT
TRBJ1-5	10	.	.	TRBV20-1	CSAEEQPQHF	TGCAGTGCTGAGGAGCAGCCCCAGCATTTT
TRBJ2-2	13	.	.	TRBV6-5	CASTPKRPGELFF	TGTGCCAGCACCCCTAAGCGTCCCGGGGAGCTGTTTTTT
TRBJ1-4	13	.	.	TRBV7-9	CASSLGQNEKLFF	TGTGCCAGCAGCTTGGGCCAGAATGAAAAACTGTTTTTT
TRBJ2-6	16	TRBD1	.	TRBV6-5	CASSYSQGVVANVLTF	TGTGCCAGCAGTTACTCCCAGGGGGTTGTGGCCAACGTCCTGACTTTC